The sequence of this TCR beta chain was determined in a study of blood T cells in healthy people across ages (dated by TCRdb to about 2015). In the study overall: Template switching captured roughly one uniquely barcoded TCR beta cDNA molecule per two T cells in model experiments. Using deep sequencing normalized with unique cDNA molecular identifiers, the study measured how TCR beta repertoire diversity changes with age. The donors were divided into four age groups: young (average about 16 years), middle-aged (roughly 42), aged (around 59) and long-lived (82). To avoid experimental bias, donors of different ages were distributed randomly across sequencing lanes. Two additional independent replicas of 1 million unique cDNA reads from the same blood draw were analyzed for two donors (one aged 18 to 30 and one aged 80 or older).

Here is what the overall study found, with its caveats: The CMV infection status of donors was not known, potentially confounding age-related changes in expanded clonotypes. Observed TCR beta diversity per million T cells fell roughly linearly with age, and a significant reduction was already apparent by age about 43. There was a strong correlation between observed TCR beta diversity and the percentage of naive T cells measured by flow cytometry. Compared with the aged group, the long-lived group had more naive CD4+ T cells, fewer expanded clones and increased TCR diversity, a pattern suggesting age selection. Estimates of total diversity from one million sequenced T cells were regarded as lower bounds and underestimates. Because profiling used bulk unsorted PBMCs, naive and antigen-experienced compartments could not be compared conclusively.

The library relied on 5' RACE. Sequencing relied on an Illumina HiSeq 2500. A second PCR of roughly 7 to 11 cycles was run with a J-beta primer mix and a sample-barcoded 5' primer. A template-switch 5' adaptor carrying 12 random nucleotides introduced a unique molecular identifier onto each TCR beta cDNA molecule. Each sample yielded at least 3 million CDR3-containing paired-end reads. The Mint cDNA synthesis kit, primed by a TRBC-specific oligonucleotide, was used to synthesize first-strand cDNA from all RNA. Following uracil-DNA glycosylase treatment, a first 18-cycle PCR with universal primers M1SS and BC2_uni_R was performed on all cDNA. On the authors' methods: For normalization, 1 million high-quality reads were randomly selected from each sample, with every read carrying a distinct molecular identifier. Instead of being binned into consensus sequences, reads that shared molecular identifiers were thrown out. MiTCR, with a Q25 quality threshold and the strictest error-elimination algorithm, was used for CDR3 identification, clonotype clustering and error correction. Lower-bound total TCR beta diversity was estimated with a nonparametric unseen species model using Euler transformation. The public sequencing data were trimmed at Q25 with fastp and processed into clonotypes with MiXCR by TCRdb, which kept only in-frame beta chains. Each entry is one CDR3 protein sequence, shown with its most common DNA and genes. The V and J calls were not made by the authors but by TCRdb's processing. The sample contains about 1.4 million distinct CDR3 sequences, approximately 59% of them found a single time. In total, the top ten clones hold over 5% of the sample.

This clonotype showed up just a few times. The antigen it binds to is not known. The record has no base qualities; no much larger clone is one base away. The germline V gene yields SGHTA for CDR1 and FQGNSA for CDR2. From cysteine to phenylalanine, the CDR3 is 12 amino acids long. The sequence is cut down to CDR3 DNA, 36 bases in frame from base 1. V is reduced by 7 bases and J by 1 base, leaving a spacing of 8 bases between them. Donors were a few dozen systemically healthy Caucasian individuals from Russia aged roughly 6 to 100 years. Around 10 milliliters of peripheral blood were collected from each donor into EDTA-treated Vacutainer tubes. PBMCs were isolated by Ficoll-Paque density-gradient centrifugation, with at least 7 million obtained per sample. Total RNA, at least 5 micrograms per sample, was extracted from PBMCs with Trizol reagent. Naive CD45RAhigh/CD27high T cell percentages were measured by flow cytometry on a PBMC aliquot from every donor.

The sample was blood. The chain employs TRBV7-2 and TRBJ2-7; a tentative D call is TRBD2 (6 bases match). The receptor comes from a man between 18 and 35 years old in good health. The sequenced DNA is TGTGCCAGCAATGGGGGGTCCTACGAGCAGTACTTC. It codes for CASNGGSYEQYF.